The entry below gives a single TCR beta chain sequence along with its context. The antigen remains undetermined. With 1 base clipped from V and 4 bases from J, the junction kept 4 bases outside the gene matches. The CDR3 is 14 residues long. CDR1 and CDR2 (germline): DFQATT, SNEGSKA (reference sequence). The sample originates from a study of T cell repertoires in cytomegalovirus infection. Study conclusions and caveats: What dominated the ex vivo response were HLA-C-restricted CMV-specific TCR beta clonotypes.

TCRdb called the reads again in MiXCR, with one record for every CDR3 protein. Among 270,000 or so distinct CDR3 sequences listed, about a sixth were seen once. The source is a human donor in good health (CMV status not recorded). Some clones in this sample may be carry-over from other donors' samples. This chain uses TRBV20-1 with TRBJ2-7; 10 positions agree with TRBD1. Sequenced: CD8+ T cells from PBMCs. CDR3 in amino acids: CSARGQGAGYEQYF. CDR3 coding DNA: TGCAGTGCTAGAGGACAGGGGGCAGGGTACGAGCAGTACTTC.